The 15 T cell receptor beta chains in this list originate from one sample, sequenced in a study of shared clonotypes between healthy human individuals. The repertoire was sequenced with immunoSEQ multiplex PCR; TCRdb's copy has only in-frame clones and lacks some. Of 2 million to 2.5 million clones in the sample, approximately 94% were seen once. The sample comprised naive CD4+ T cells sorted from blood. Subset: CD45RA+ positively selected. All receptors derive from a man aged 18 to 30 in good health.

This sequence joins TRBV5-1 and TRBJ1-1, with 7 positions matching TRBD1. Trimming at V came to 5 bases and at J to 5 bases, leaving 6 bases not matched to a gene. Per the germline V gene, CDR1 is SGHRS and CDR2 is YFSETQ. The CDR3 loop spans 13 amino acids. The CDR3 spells CASSVTGLTEAFF. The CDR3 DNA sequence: TGCGCCAGCAGTGTGACAGGGTTGACTGAAGCTTTCTTT. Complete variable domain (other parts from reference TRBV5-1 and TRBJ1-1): KAGVTQTPRYLIKTRGQQVTLSCSPISGHRSVSWYQQTPGQGLQFLFEYFSETQRNKGNFPGRFSGRQFSNSRSEMNVSTLELGDSALYLCASSVTGLTEAFFGQGTRLTVV.

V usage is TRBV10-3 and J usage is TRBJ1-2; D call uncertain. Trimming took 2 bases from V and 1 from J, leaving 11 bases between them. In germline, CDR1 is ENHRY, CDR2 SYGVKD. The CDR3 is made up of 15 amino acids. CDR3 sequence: CAISEGFSINYGYTF. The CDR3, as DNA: TGTGCCATCAGTGAGGGGTTTTCTATTAACTATGGCTACACCTTC.

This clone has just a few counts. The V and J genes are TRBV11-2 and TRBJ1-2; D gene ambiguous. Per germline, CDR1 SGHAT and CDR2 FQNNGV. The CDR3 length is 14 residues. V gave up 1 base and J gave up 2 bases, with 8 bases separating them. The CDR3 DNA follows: TGTGCCAGCAGCTTAGGTTGGACGAACTATGGCTACACCTTC. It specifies CASSLGWTNYGYTF.

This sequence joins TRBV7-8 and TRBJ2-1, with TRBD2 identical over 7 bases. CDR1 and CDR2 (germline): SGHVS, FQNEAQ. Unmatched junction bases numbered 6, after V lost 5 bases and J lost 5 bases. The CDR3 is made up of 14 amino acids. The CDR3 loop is CASSARETDNEQFF. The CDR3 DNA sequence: TGTGCCAGCAGCGCGCGGGAGACGGACAATGAGCAGTTCTTC.

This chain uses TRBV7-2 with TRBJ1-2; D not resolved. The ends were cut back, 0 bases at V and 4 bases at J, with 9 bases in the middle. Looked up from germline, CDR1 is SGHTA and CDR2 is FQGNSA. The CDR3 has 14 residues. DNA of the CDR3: TGTGCCAGCAGCTTAGCGGGCCAGATCTATGGCTACACCTTC. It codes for CASSLAGQIYGYTF.

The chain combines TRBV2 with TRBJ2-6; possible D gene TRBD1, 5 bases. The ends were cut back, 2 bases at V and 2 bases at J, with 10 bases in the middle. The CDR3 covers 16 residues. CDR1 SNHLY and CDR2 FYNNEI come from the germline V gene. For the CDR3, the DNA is TGTGCCAGCAGTGAAAGACAGATGGCTGGGGCCAACGTCCTGACTTTC. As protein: CASSERQMAGANVLTF.

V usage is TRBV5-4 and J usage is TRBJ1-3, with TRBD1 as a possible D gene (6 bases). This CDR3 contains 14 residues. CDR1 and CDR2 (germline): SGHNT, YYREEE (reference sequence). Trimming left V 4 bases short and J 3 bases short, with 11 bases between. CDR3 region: CASSPQGGGNTIYF. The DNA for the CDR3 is TGTGCCAGCAGCCCACAGGGAGGTGGAAACACCATATATTTT.

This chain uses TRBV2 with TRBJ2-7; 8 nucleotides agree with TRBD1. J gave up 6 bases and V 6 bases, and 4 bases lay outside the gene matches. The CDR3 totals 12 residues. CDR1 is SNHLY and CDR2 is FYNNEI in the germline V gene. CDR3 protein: CASRGQAGEQYF. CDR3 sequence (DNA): TGTGCCAGCAGGGGACAGGCCGGCGAGCAGTACTTC.

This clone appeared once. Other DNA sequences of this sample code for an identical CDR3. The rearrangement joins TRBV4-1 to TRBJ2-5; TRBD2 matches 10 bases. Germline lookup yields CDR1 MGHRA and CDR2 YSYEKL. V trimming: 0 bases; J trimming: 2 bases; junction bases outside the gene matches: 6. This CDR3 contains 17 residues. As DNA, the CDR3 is TGCGCCAGCAGCCAAGATAGGGTAGCGGGGGGTCAAGAGACCCAGTACTTC. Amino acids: CASSQDRVAGGQETQYF.

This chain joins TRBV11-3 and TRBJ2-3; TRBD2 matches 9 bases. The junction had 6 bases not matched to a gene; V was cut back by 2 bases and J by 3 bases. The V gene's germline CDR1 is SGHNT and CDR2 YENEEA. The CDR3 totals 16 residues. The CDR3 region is CASSLSSGSNTDTQYF. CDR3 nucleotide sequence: TGTGCCAGCAGCTTAAGTAGCGGGAGTAATACAGATACGCAGTATTTT. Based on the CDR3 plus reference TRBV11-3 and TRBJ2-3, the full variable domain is EAGVVQSPRYKIIEKKQPVAFWCNPISGHNTLYWYLQNLGQGPELLIRYENEEAVDDSQLPKDRFSAERLKGVDSTLKIQPAELGDSAVYLCASSLSSGSNTDTQYFGPGTRLTVL.

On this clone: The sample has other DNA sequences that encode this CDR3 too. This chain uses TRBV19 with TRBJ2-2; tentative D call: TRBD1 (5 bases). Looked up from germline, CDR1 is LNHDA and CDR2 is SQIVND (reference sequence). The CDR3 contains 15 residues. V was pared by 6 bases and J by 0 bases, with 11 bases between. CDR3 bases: TGTGCCAGTAGAAGAGACAGAGCGAACACCGGGGAGCTGTTTTTT. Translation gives CASRRDRANTGELFF.

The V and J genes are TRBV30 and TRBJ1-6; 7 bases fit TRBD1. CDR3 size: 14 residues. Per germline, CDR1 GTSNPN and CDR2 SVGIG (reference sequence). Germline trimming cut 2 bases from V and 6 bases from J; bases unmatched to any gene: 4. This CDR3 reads CAWSSGQSNSPLHF. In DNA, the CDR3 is TGTGCCTGGAGTTCGGGACAGAGTAATTCACCCCTCCACTTT.

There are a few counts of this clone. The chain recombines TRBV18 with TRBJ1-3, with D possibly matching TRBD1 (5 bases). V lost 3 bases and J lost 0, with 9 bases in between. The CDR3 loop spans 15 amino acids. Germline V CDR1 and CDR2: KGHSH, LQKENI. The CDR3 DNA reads TGTGCCAGCTCACCTACAGGCTTCTCTGGAAACACCATATATTTT. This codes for CASSPTGFSGNTIYF.

The CDR3 protein is CASSTGTMPNEQFF. Here the CDR3 DNA reads TGTGCCAGCAGTACCGGGACAATGCCCAATGAGCAGTTCTTC. The chain joins TRBV28 to TRBJ2-1; perhaps TRBD1 as D (6 bases). CDR1 is MDHEN and CDR2 is SYDVKM in the germline V gene. V was shortened by 5 bases and J by 6 bases, with 14 bases between the two germline ends. This CDR3 region has 14 residues.

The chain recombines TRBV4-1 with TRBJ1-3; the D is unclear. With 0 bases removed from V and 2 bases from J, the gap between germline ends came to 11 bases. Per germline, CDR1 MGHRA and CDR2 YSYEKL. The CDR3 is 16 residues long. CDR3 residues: CASSQEWPQTGNTIYF. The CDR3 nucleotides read TGCGCCAGCAGCCAAGAATGGCCCCAGACTGGAAACACCATATATTTT.